This T cell receptor beta chain originates from a study of blood T cell repertoires in COVID-19. About the research overall: There were acute and convalescent COVID-19 samples, and they came from the United States, Italy and Spain. Sources were T cells, B-cell-depleted T cells, or PBMCs; the material itself was cDNA or gDNA.

This CDR3 contains 14 residues. Germline CDR1 reads ENHRY; CDR2 reads SYGVKD. V lost 10 bases and J lost 3; bases outside the gene matches: 6. In the authors' methods: Estimates of nucleated cell counts were drawn from the amplification of reference gene primers. TCRdb's table, derived via immunoSEQ multiplex PCR, lists solely in-frame clones and lacks some. D and trimming come from the DNA, and the V and J calls and clone size come from that table. The sample contains some 110,000 clones, roughly 80% of which appear only once. The source material was peripheral blood. The TCR comes from a woman over 75 with acute or convalescent COVID-19. The J gene is TRBJ2-3, the V gene TRBV10-3; 11 nucleotides align to TRBD2. The CDR3 DNA reads as TGTGCCACTGGACTAGCGGGTACTACAGATACGCAGTATTTT. Translation: CATGLAGTTDTQYF.